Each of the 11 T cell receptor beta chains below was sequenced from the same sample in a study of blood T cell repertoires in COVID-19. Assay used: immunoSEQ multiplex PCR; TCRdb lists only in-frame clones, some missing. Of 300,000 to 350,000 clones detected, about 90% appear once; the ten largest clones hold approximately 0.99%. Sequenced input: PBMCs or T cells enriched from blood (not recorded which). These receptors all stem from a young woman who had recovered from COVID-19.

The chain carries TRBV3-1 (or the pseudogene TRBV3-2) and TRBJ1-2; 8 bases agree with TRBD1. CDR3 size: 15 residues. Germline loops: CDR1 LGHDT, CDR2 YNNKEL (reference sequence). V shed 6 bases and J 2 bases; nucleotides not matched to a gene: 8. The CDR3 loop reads CASRGRGLTNYGYTF. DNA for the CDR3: TGTGCCAGCAGGGGCAGGGGGCTCACCAACTATGGCTACACCTTC.

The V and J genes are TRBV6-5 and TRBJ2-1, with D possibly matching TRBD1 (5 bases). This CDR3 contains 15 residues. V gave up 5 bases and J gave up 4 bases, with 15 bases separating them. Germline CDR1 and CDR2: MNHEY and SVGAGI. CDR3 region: CASSTLTARYNEQFF. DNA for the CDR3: TGTGCCAGCAGTACCCTGACAGCCAGATACAATGAGCAGTTCTTC.

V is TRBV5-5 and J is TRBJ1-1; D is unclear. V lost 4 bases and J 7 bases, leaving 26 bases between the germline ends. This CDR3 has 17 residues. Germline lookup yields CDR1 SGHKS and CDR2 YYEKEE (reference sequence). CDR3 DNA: TGTGCCAGCAGCCCCCTGAGGTGGCCTGGAGGAGGAGGTGAAGCTTTCTTT. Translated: CASSPLRWPGGGGEAFF.

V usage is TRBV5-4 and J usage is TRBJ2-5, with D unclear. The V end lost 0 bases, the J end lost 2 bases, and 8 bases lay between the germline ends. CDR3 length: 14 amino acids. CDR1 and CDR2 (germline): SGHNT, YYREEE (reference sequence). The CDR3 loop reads CASSLAQKQETQYF. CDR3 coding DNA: TGTGCCAGCAGCTTGGCCCAGAAACAAGAGACCCAGTACTTC.

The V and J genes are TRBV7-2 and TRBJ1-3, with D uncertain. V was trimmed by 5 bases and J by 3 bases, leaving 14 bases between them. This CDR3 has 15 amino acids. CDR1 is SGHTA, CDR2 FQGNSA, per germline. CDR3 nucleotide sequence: TGTGCCAGCAGCCACCGGGAGCCGGATGGAAACACCATATATTTT. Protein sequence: CASSHREPDGNTIYF.

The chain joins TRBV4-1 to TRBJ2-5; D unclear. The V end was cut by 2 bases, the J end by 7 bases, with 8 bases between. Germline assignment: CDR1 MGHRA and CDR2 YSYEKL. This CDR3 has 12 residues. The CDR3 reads CASSQSRGTQYF. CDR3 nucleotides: TGCGCCAGCAGCCAAAGTCGCGGGACCCAGTACTTC.

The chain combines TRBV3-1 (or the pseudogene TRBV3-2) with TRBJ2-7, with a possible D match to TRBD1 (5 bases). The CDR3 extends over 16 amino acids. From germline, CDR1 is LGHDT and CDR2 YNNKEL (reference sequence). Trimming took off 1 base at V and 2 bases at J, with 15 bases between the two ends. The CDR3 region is CASSQAGQGAPYEQYF. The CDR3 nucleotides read TGTGCCAGCAGCCAAGCGGGCCAGGGTGCCCCCTACGAGCAGTACTTC.

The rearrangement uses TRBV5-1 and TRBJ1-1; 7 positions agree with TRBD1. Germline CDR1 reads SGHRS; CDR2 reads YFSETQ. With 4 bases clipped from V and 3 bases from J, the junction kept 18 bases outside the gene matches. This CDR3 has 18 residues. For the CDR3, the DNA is TGCGCCAGCAGCAGCACCCCCCCGGGACAGCCATACTACACTGAAGCTTTCTTT. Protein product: CASSSTPPGQPYYTEAFF.

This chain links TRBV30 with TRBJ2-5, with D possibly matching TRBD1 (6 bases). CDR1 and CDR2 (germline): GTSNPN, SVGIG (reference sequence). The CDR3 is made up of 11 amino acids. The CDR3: CASQGQETQYF. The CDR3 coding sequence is TGTGCTTCACAGGGACAAGAGACCCAGTACTTC.

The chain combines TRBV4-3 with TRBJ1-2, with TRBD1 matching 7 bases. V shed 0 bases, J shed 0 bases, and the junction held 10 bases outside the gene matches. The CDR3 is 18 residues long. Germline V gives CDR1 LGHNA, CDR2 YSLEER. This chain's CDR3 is CASSQDFRQGGSNYGYTF. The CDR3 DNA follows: TGCGCCAGCAGCCAAGATTTCCGGCAGGGGGGTTCTAACTATGGCTACACCTTC.

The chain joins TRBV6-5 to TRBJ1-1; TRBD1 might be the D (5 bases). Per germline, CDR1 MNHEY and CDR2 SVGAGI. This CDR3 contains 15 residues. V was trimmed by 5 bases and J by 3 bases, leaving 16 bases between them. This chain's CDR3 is CASSHRPGGDTEAFF. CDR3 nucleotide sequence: TGTGCCAGCAGTCACAGGCCCGGGGGGGACACTGAAGCTTTCTTT.